This T cell receptor beta chain was recovered during a study of PD-1 blockade in classical Hodgkin lymphoma. CDR3 length equals 14 residues. Trimming took off 7 bases at V and 1 base at J, with 11 bases between the two ends. Germline-derived CDR1 and CDR2 are SGHNT and YYREEE (reference sequence). Time point noted: cycle 4 day 1 (C4D1), after more than five weeks of nivolumab. Brentuximab vedotin exposure varied, and every patient relapsed after autologous stem cell transplantation. Assay used: immunoSEQ multiplex PCR; TCRdb lists only in-frame clones, some missing. The sample lists about 50,000 clones, about 90% occurring once.

This specimen consisted of peripheral blood mononuclear cells (PBMCs), obtained before the fourth cycle of nivolumab. The V gene is TRBV5-4, the J gene TRBJ2-2; D is possibly TRBD1 or TRBD2 (5 bases each). The source of this sequence is a human donor with classical Hodgkin lymphoma. The CDR3 bases are TGTGCCAGCGACAGTGGGGGGAACACCGGGGAGCTGTTTTTT. Translated, it gives CASDSGGNTGELFF. The full variable domain, completed using reference TRBV5-4 and TRBJ2-2, is ETGVTQSPTHLIKTRGQQVTLRCSSQSGHNTVSWYQQALGQGPQFIFQYYREEENGRGNFPPRFSGLQFPNYSSELNVNALELDDSALYLCASDSGGNTGELFFGEGSRLTVL.